This TCR beta chain was observed in a study of T cell responses to AZD1222 COVID-19 vaccine. Findings and limits, study-wide: Spike as a whole was targeted by vaccine-associated CD4 TCRs, dominant at 160-218 and 743-854.

In the case of this clone: Its antigen is still unknown.

Data came from immunoSEQ multiplex PCR; TCRdb stores just in-frame clones and leaves some out. The sample records under 200,000 clones, 94% being singletons. The specimen comprised peripheral blood, sampled on day 0 of AZD1222 vaccination. The TCR comes from an adult in good health.

CDR3 protein: CASSQDRGKTEAFF. The CDR3 DNA sequence: TGTGCCAGCAGCCAAGATCGTGGGAAAACTGAAGCTTTCTTT. J is TRBJ1-1 and V is TRBV3-1 (or the pseudogene TRBV3-2); no reliable D call. V was shortened by 0 bases and J by 5 bases, with 10 bases between the two germline ends. Germline lookup yields CDR1 LGHDT and CDR2 YNNKEL (reference sequence). This CDR3 comprises 14 residues.